These 20 T cell receptor beta chains came from one sample sequenced in a study of blood T cell repertoires in COVID-19 (dated by TCRdb to 2020 to 2021). The library was produced with the immunoSEQ multiplex PCR assay. Drawn from immuneACCESS, this table holds only the in-frame rearrangements with V and J called that TCRdb kept. Clones are partly lost; checked studies trace under half to an unresolved V gene and leave the rest unexplained. For this sample the table gives 95,000 or so clones, of which more than 80% were detected only once. The top ten clonotypes cover more than 20% of the sample. Sequencing was carried out using peripheral blood. Every receptor here comes from a human donor in a cohort sampled during active COVID-19.

The chain employs TRBV5-6 and TRBJ1-3, with 8 bases identical to TRBD1. CDR1 and CDR2 (germline): SGHDT, YYEEEE. CDR3 length: 16 amino acids. The J segment lost 0 bases and the V segment lost 4 bases, leaving 6 bases of the junction unmatched. Written as DNA, the CDR3 is TGTGCCAGCAGCCCAGGACAGGGCCACTCTGGAAACACCATATATTTT. The encoded protein is CASSPGQGHSGNTIYF. Looking up the rest from reference TRBV5-6 and TRBJ1-3 gives the full variable domain: DAGVTQSPTHLIKTRGQQVTLRCSPKSGHDTVSWYQQALGQGPQFIFQYYEEEERQRGNFPDRFSGHQFPNYSSELNVNALLLGDSALYLCASSPGQGHSGNTIYFGEGSWLTVV.

CDR3 nucleotide sequence: TGTGCCAGCCATTTCGGGGGAACATCATTCGATACGCAGTATTTT. As protein: CASHFGGTSFDTQYF. The V and J genes are TRBV19 and TRBJ2-3; D might be TRBD2 (6 bases). The CDR3 is 15 residues long. Germline loops: CDR1 LNHDA, CDR2 SQIVND (reference sequence). Trimming shortened V by 9 bases and J by 6 bases, and 22 bases separated the two germline ends.

J is TRBJ1-2 and V is TRBV11-2; 7 bases map to TRBD1. Germline values: CDR1 SGHAT, CDR2 FQNNGV. The CDR3 length is 17 residues. V was pared by 2 bases and J by 3 bases, with 12 bases of the junction left unmatched. This CDR3 reads CASSLRQGSGLDYGYTF. In nucleotides, the CDR3 is TGTGCCAGCAGCTTAAGACAGGGTTCAGGTTTGGACTATGGCTACACCTTC. Full variable domain (outside the CDR3, taken from reference TRBV11-2 and TRBJ1-2): EAGVAQSPRYKIIEKRQSVAFWCNPISGHATLYWYQQILGQGPKLLIQFQNNGVVDDSQLPKDRFSAERLKGVDSTLKIQPAKLEDSAVYLCASSLRQGSGLDYGYTFGSGTRLTVV.

The chain recombines TRBV7-8 with TRBJ2-7, with 11 bases that match TRBD1. CDR3 length equals 14 residues. In germline, CDR1 is SGHVS, CDR2 FQNEAQ. The ends lost 4 bases at V and 6 bases at J; junction bases unmatched: 5. The CDR3 region has the DNA TGTGCCAGCAGCTCAGGACAGGGGGCGGTCGAGCAGTACTTC. Translated, it gives CASSSGQGAVEQYF.

The gene calls are TRBV6-5 and TRBJ1-6; D gene uncertain. V was pared by 6 bases and J by 6 bases, with 12 bases between. This CDR3 spans 14 amino acids. Germline V CDR1 and CDR2: MNHEY, SVGAGI. The CDR3 sequence is CASRVDGGNSPLHF. CDR3 DNA: TGTGCCAGCAGGGTAGACGGAGGTAATTCACCCCTCCACTTT.

Only a few counts were recorded for this clone. The rearrangement links TRBV6-5 to TRBJ2-1; the match to TRBD1 covers 8 bases. The V gene's germline CDR1 is MNHEY and CDR2 SVGAGI. V lost 6 bases to trimming and J lost 8 bases; unmatched junction nucleotides: 6. The CDR3 has 13 amino acids. The chain's CDR3 is CASRAAGGYEQFF. CDR3 in DNA: TGTGCCAGCAGAGCTGCAGGGGGCTATGAGCAGTTCTTC.

This chain joins TRBV7-8 and TRBJ2-7, with 14 bases identical to TRBD2. V lost 6 bases and J lost 7; bases outside the gene matches: 14. Germline CDR1 is SGHVS and CDR2 is FQNEAQ. The CDR3 is 17 amino acids. This CDR3 reads CASRPNFGLAGGQEQYF. CDR3 in DNA: TGTGCCAGCAGACCGAACTTTGGACTAGCGGGAGGTCAAGAGCAGTACTTC.

As DNA, the CDR3 is TGTGCCAGCAGCCAAGTCCGGTCCGAGCAGTACTTC. Translating gives CASSQVRSEQYF. J is TRBJ2-7 and V is TRBV3-1 (or the pseudogene TRBV3-2), with D unresolved. Germline values: CDR1 LGHDT, CDR2 YNNKEL (reference sequence). The V end was cut by 1 base, the J end by 6 bases, with 7 bases between. The CDR3 is made up of 12 amino acids.

The CDR3 DNA follows: TGTGCCAGCAGTGAAGCCCGTCTCAGGGAAGCGGGGAATCACGAGCAGTACTTC. Protein: CASSEARLREAGNHEQYF. V usage is TRBV6-1 and J usage is TRBJ2-7, with TRBD2 matching over 7 bases. V lost 0 bases and J lost 5; bases outside the gene matches: 16. The CDR3 extends over 18 amino acids. Germline V gives CDR1 MNHNS, CDR2 SASEGT.

This chain joins TRBV12-3 or TRBV12-4 and TRBJ1-2; D remains ambiguous. V was cut by 4 bases and J by 3 bases, with 9 bases left in between. This CDR3 contains 13 residues. CDR3 residues: CASSSRVYYGYTF. As DNA, the CDR3 is TGTGCCAGCAGTTCCCGGGTCTACTATGGCTACACCTTC.

The CDR3 DNA reads as TGCAGCGTTGGGGAGACTAGCGGACCCCGGGAGACCCAGTACTTC. It specifies CSVGETSGPRETQYF. This sequence joins TRBV29-1 and TRBJ2-5, with TRBD2 matching over 9 bases. Germline values: CDR1 SQVTM, CDR2 ANQGSEA. The CDR3 contains 15 residues. V gave up 4 bases and J gave up 5 bases; unmatched junction bases: 11.

This chain joins TRBV5-1 and TRBJ2-7; TRBD1 aligns across 9 bases. Germline loops: CDR1 SGHRS, CDR2 YFSETQ. The CDR3 covers 16 residues. J was trimmed by 7 bases and V by 4 bases; bases with no gene match: 15. CDR3: CASSVMAGQGQGEQYF. The CDR3 DNA follows: TGCGCCAGCAGCGTGATGGCGGGACAGGGTCAGGGAGAGCAGTACTTC.

V usage is TRBV2 and J usage is TRBJ2-5; 7 bases align to TRBD1. Trimming took 7 bases from V and 1 from J; bases not matched to a gene: 9. Germline V gives CDR1 SNHLY, CDR2 FYNNEI. The CDR3 is 15 residues long. The CDR3 here is CASTPARGSQETQYF. The CDR3 DNA follows: TGTGCCAGCACCCCCGCCAGGGGGTCCCAAGAGACCCAGTACTTC. The whole variable domain, remainder taken from reference TRBV2 and TRBJ2-5, is EPEVTQTPSHQVTQMGQEVILRCVPISNHLYFYWYRQILGQKVEFLVSFYNNEISEKSEIFDDQFSVERPDGSNFTLKIRSTKLEDSAMYFCASTPARGSQETQYFGPGTRLLVL.

The chain links TRBV27 to TRBJ1-1; tentative D call: TRBD1 (5 bases). The V and J ends lost 5 bases and 0 bases respectively, with 19 bases between them. CDR3 length equals 17 residues. Germline assignment: CDR1 MNHEY and CDR2 SMNVEV (reference sequence). The chain's CDR3 is CASSTSAVTGVNTEAFF. The CDR3 DNA sequence: TGTGCCAGCAGTACCTCCGCCGTCACAGGTGTGAACACTGAAGCTTTCTTT.

V and J are TRBV5-1 and TRBJ2-7; the match to TRBD2 covers 7 bases. V lost 4 bases and J lost 4; bases outside the gene matches: 8. Germline assignment: CDR1 SGHRS and CDR2 YFSETQ. The CDR3 loop spans 14 amino acids. CDR3 residues: CASSPTSVGYEQYF. The CDR3 DNA sequence: TGCGCCAGCAGCCCCACTAGCGTGGGGTACGAGCAGTACTTC.

Points on this clone: Within the sample, other DNA sequences also encode this same CDR3. The chain employs TRBV6-5 and TRBJ2-7; possibly TRBD2 for D (5 bases). This CDR3 region has 13 residues. V shed 0 bases and J shed 3 bases, with 6 bases lying between them. Germline V lookup: CDR1 MNHEY, CDR2 SVGAGI. In DNA, the CDR3 is TGTGCCAGCAGTTACTCGGGAGACTACGAGCAGTACTTC. Protein product: CASSYSGDYEQYF.

V is TRBV7-2 and J is TRBJ2-7; D ambiguous. V lost 1 base, J lost 1 base, and 8 bases lay in between. The CDR3 consists of 14 residues. Germline lookup yields CDR1 SGHTA and CDR2 FQGNSA. CDR3 residues: CASSLGRLSYEQYF. CDR3 in DNA: TGTGCCAGCAGCTTAGGCAGGCTTTCCTACGAGCAGTACTTC.

This clone was counted only a few times. The chain employs TRBV10-3 and TRBJ2-7; 10 bases match TRBD1. Germline CDR1 and CDR2: ENHRY and SYGVKD. The V gene end was trimmed by 10 bases and the J gene end by 12 bases; junction bases not matched to a gene: 9. The CDR3 totals 11 residues. The CDR3: CATGLDRGRYF. The CDR3 DNA follows: TGTGCCACCGGACTGGACAGGGGGAGGTACTTC.

The chain combines TRBV5-8 with TRBJ2-1; 8 bases are a match to TRBD2. Germline values: CDR1 SGHTS, CDR2 YDEGEE. The CDR3 is 15 amino acids. The J segment lost 4 bases and the V segment lost 2 bases, leaving 5 bases of the junction unmatched. CDR3 in amino acids: CASSFQGLEYNEQFF. DNA of the CDR3: TGTGCCAGCAGCTTCCAGGGACTAGAATACAATGAGCAGTTCTTC.

The gene calls are TRBV20-1 and TRBJ2-1; 14 nucleotides line up with TRBD2. Germline values: CDR1 DFQATT, CDR2 SNEGSKA (reference sequence). J was trimmed by 7 bases and V by 3 bases; bases with no gene match: 14. This CDR3 is built from 18 residues. CDR3 in DNA: TGCAGTGCTAGTCAAGCGGGACTAGCGGGAGCATTGGGGAATGAGCAGTTCTTC. Amino acids: CSASQAGLAGALGNEQFF.